Below, 20 T cell receptor beta chains from the same sample are listed, as sequenced in a study of blood T cells in healthy people across ages. Sample-barcoded 5' priming and a J-beta primer mix drove a second PCR of about 7 to 11 cycles. TCRdb itself ran the 5' RACE reads through MiXCR, one entry per CDR3 protein. The table lists over 700,000 distinct CDR3 sequences, 50% to 65% of them singletons. The sequenced sample was blood. The receptors were gathered from a man of 80 years or more in good health.

Notes on this clonotype: The junction departs from germline at one end; a sequencing error may be responsible. This chain connects TRBV20-1 to TRBJ2-1; 10 bases map to TRBD2. This CDR3 has 13 residues. Germline-derived CDR1 and CDR2 are DFQATT and SNEGSKA (reference sequence). As DNA, the CDR3 is TGCAGTCCTAGCGGGAGAAGGTCGAATGAGCAGTTCTTC. Translation gives CSPSGRRSNEQFF.

This clonotype was detected a few times. Here the CDR3 DNA reads TGCGCCAGCAGCCCTGGGGGACTAGCGGGTTATGGTACAACTTCTGGGGCCAACGTCCTGACTTTC. It encodes CASSPGGLAGYGTTSGANVLTF. V usage is TRBV5-1 and J usage is TRBJ2-6, with 12 bases fitting TRBD2. V lost 4 bases, J lost 1 base, and 18 bases stayed unmatched. This CDR3 contains 22 residues. Germline CDR1 and CDR2: SGHRS and YFSETQ.

Note on this clonotype: Its ends do not fully match the called genes, so a read error is possible. The chain combines TRBV9 with TRBJ2-1; the D gene is possibly TRBD2 (6 bases). CDR3 length: 14 residues. Germline V gene data show CDR1 as SGDLS and CDR2 as YYNGEE. The CDR3 is CASSPGLSYNKQFF. The CDR3 DNA reads as TGTGCCAGCAGCCCGGGACTTTCCTACAATAAGCAGTTCTTC.

The chain uses TRBV6-6 and TRBJ2-5, with D possibly matching TRBD2 (5 bases). The DNA matches TRBJ2-7 better at its end, which makes the J call doubtful. The CDR3 runs to 16 residues. Germline assignment: CDR1 MNHNY and CDR2 SVGAGI (reference sequence). CDR3 DNA: TGTGCCAGCAGTTACTCTAAGCGGCCCGTTGGAAACGAGCAGTACTTC. Translating it yields CASSYSKRPVGNEQYF.

The DNA for the CDR3 is TGTGCCAGCAGTGAAGCCGGGGTTTCCTACGAGCAGTACTTC. As protein: CASSEAGVSYEQYF. The chain combines TRBV6-1 with TRBJ2-7; weak D call: TRBD2 (5 bases). The CDR3 contains 14 residues. Trimming stripped 0 bases from V and 1 base from J, with 7 bases between. The germline V gene encodes CDR1 MNHNS and CDR2 SASEGT.

V gene TRBV27 combines with J gene TRBJ1-5, with a weak D call TRBD1 (6 bases). This CDR3 region has 16 residues. V was pared by 5 bases and J by 0 bases, with 14 bases between. CDR1 and CDR2 (germline): MNHEY, SMNVEV (reference sequence). CDR3 sequence (DNA): TGTGCCAGCAGTAAAACGACAGGAATTAGCAATCAGCCCCAGCATTTT. Protein product: CASSKTTGISNQPQHF.

The chain employs TRBV20-1 and TRBJ2-1; 13 bases fit TRBD2. Germline V gene sequence: CDR1 DFQATT, CDR2 SNEGSKA (reference sequence). The CDR3 has 16 residues. With V trimmed by 4 bases and J by 6 bases, 9 bases remained unmatched. CDR3 in amino acids: CSANAPGTSGTNEQFF. The CDR3 nucleotides read TGCAGTGCTAACGCCCCCGGGACTAGCGGGACCAATGAGCAGTTCTTC.

This clonotype was observed a handful of times. The chain links TRBV3-1 to TRBJ2-1, with TRBD2 matching over 8 bases. The CDR3 runs 17 residues. The trim removed 0 bases at V and 7 bases at J, leaving 11 bases unmatched. Germline V CDR1 and CDR2: LGHDT, YNNKEL (reference sequence). The CDR3 DNA reads TGTGCCAGCAGCCAAGAATTGGGGACTAGGTTCGGGAATGAGCAGTTCTTC. The encoded protein is CASSQELGTRFGNEQFF.

The chain is built from TRBV6-2 or TRBV6-3 and TRBJ2-5; D might be TRBD2 (6 bases). The CDR3 spans 13 residues. Trimming took 6 bases from V and 13 from J, leaving 21 bases between them. Germline V gene sequence: CDR1 MNHEY, CDR2 SVGEGT. The DNA of the CDR3 is TGTGCCAGCAGGTTTGCCGGGAGCCCCGTCGGGTACTTC. It codes for CASRFAGSPVGYF.

Only a few counts were recorded for this clonotype. This chain connects TRBV20-1 to TRBJ2-7, with D unclear. Matching the DNA end better, TRBJ2-5 makes the J call doubtful. The germline V gene encodes CDR1 DFQATT and CDR2 SNEGSKA (reference sequence). The CDR3 covers 13 residues. As DNA, the CDR3 is TGCAGTGCTGGTATCGAAGCGATAGAGACCCAGTACTTC. As protein: CSAGIEAIETQYF.

The sample holds a few counts of this clonotype. The chain joins TRBV20-1 to TRBJ1-6, with a possible D match to TRBD1 (6 bases). The germline gives CDR1 DFQATT, CDR2 SNEGSKA (reference sequence). The length of the CDR3 is 13 residues. V lost 1 base to trimming and J lost 9 bases, with 10 bases between them. The CDR3 coding sequence is TGCAGTGCTAGAGGGACAGACGGTTCACCCCTCCACTTT. Translating gives CSARGTDGSPLHF.

The V and J genes are TRBV12-3 or TRBV12-4 and TRBJ2-3; a weak D match, TRBD2 (7 bases). The CDR3 is made up of 14 amino acids. Trimming pared 8 bases from V and 4 bases from J, leaving 16 bases between. The CDR3 nucleotides read TGTGCCAGCCACGTAGGGGGGGGCGCAGATACGCAGTATTTT. It codes for CASHVGGGADTQYF.

This clonotype was observed a few times. The chain has TRBV29-1 and TRBJ2-7; D not resolved. Looked up from germline, CDR1 is SQVTM and CDR2 is ANQGSEA. The CDR3 is made up of 12 amino acids. The V and J ends lost 7 bases and 2 bases respectively, with 12 bases between them. The CDR3 loop is CSASRPPYEQYF. The CDR3 DNA reads as TGCAGCGCTTCGAGGCCACCCTACGAGCAGTACTTC.

The table lists this clonotype with a few counts. V is TRBV20-1 and J is TRBJ2-7; TRBD2 matches 9 bases. The germline V gene has CDR1 DFQATT and CDR2 SNEGSKA (reference sequence). The ends lost 5 bases at V and 0 bases at J; junction bases unmatched: 8. The CDR3 has 15 amino acids. CDR3 loop: CSAEPGGGASYEQYF. The CDR3, as DNA: TGCAGTGCTGAGCCTGGCGGGGGGGCCTCCTACGAGCAGTACTTC.

This clonotype was detected many times. V usage is TRBV2 and J usage is TRBJ2-3; D unresolved. The germline V gene encodes CDR1 SNHLY and CDR2 FYNNEI. This CDR3 is built from 13 residues. V lost 6 bases, J lost 0 bases, and 7 bases lay in between. CDR3 nucleotides: TGTGCCAGCAGCACTACCAGCACAGATACGCAGTATTTT. Translated: CASSTTSTDTQYF.

This clonotype was observed a single time. This chain joins TRBV2 and TRBJ2-5; 8 bases agree with TRBD1. The CDR3 sequence is 14 residues long. Germline CDR1 is SNHLY and CDR2 is FYNNEI. The V gene end was trimmed by 5 bases and the J gene end by 5 bases; junction bases not matched to a gene: 7. The CDR3 bases are TGTGCCAGCAGTAGGACAGGGACTCGGGAGACCCAGTACTTC. This encodes CASSRTGTRETQYF.

This chain links TRBV9 with TRBJ2-5; 8 bases fit TRBD1. Germline V CDR1 and CDR2: SGDLS, YYNGEE. This CDR3 spans 16 amino acids. The V segment lost 4 bases and the J segment 2 bases; nucleotides outside the gene matches: 10. This chain's CDR3 is CASSFGPGTGQETQYF. DNA for the CDR3: TGTGCCAGCAGCTTTGGACCCGGGACAGGACAAGAGACCCAGTACTTC.

The rearrangement joins TRBV20-1 to TRBJ2-4; 10 bases fit TRBD1. Trimming took 5 bases from V and 4 from J; bases not matched to a gene: 2. The length of the CDR3 is 13 residues. Germline V gene lookup returns CDR1 DFQATT and CDR2 SNEGSKA (reference sequence). In DNA form, the CDR3 reads TGCAGTGCTTCGGGACAGGGGAAAAACATTCAGTACTTC. It specifies CSASGQGKNIQYF.

This chain links TRBV4-2 with TRBJ2-6; 10 bases map to TRBD1. Germline CDR1 is LGHNA and CDR2 is YNFKEQ. Trimming removed 1 base from V and 0 bases from J; junction bases left unmatched: 9. CDR3 size: 20 residues. CDR3 region: CASSQGQGQGLISGANVLTF. The CDR3, as DNA: TGTGCCAGCAGCCAAGGTCAGGGACAGGGGTTGATCTCTGGGGCCAACGTCCTGACTTTC.

V usage is TRBV7-9 and J usage is TRBJ2-1; a weak D match, TRBD1 (5 bases). V was clipped by 0 bases and J by 6 bases, with 12 bases between them. The CDR3 length is 15 residues. Germline values: CDR1 SEHNR, CDR2 FQNEAQ (reference sequence). The CDR3 loop reads CASSLAQGSGNEQFF. In DNA form, the CDR3 reads TGTGCCAGCAGCTTAGCCCAGGGTTCGGGCAATGAGCAGTTCTTC.